This T cell receptor beta chain was found in a study of T cells in Graves' hyperthyroidism and ophthalmopathy (dated by TCRdb to between 2018 and 2020). Study-level background: To identify TCR V-J signatures that set the groups apart, the researchers used a discovery cohort of about a hundred patients, made up of some 41 with Graves' ophthalmopathy and some 56 with stable Graves' hyperthyroidism. Prospective prediction of ophthalmopathy was tested in an independent validation cohort consisting of roughly 19 hyperthyroidism patients and approximately 16 patients who later progressed to ophthalmopathy. The 95 to 100 discovery patients were divided at random into training and test sets in a 7:3 ratio. The study also compared thyroid tissue and blood T-cell repertoires from 6 or 7 Graves' hyperthyroidism patients. Following sampling, methimazole starting at 30 mg daily was given to hyperthyroidism patients, and high-dose intravenous methylprednisolone was given to ophthalmopathy patients. According to the paper, TCR Vbeta CDR3 sequencing was carried out on about 140 peripheral blood samples, which came from fewer than 50 ophthalmopathy, around 74 hyperthyroidism and about 17 progressor patients. General study outcomes and caveats: In validation, progression to ophthalmopathy was predicted by the model with 55% to 71% sensitivity and 72.22% specificity, a median of about 6.4 months before onset. No statistical method was used to fix the sample size in advance, and group allocation was not hidden from the investigators. Ophthalmopathy was separated from stable hyperthyroidism by a 13 V-J signature model, with over 85% sensitivity and around 81% specificity obtained in cross-validation and 80%/75% obtained in testing. Most expanded thyroid clonotypes (frequency above 0.001) were also detected in blood, a finding suggesting that blood repertoires may reflect thyroid immune responses.

Patients with uncontrolled infections, other autoimmune diseases, pregnancy or lactation were excluded. Clinical symptoms, serum thyroxine and TRAb, thyroid ultrasound, and orbital computed tomography formed the basis for the diagnoses. Total RNA was extracted with Trizol reagent, and quality was checked on an Agilent 2100 Bioanalyzer. The TCR beta CDR3 regions were amplified from the RNA transcripts. A first-round RT-PCR of the TCR CDR3 used the HTBI primer set with the Qiagen OneStep RT-PCR kit. Libraries were constructed in a second round of multiplex PCR, after which size selection and purification were carried out. The libraries were sequenced on an Illumina HiSeq2000 using paired-end 100 bp reads. Turning to the authors' computational methods: SOAPnuke was used to process the raw data, with reads discarded if the reads contained adapters or uncalled bases, had a mean Phred below 15, or lacked an exact constant-primer or identifier match. COPE v1.2.5 was used to merge high-quality paired reads, and clonotypes were defined as unique nucleotide sequences. Clonotypes were aligned to IMGT TRBV, TRBD and TRBJ reference segments using MiTCR v1.1. Analysis was restricted to V-J combinations with a frequency above 0.0001, which covered roughly 99% of repertoires. A TCS score was defined as the ratio of F50 (clonal expansion) to E x V (chaos), with BLOSUM62-based TCRdist applied between CDR3 peptides within each V-J. Welch's t-statistics and random forest reduced roughly 540 V-J features to 13, which were used in a naive Bayes classifier (R e1071). The Morisita-Horn index was used to measure how similar the thyroid and blood repertoires were. The public reads were reanalyzed by TCRdb: fastp trimming at Q25, MiXCR alignment, in-frame beta chains only. Rows matching on CDR3 protein sequence are summarized as one entry with the most common DNA and genes. The V and J calls shown here were made by TCRdb, not taken from the authors' results. The sample contains about 510,000 distinct CDR3 sequences, over 45% of them found a single time. The top ten constitute about two fifths of the sample.

This clonotype occurred a few times. The clone's antigen remains unknown. Per-base quality was not reported, and no clone a single base away is much larger than it. From cysteine to phenylalanine, the CDR3 is 13 amino acids long. Only the CDR3 part of the read is kept: 39 bases, read in frame from the first base. The germline V gene encodes CDR1 SGHVS and CDR2 FQNEAQ. V is clipped by 0 bases and J by 4 bases, and the sequence between their germline boundaries is 6 bases long. Material: peripheral blood or thyroid tissue (not recorded which). The receptor was isolated from an adult woman with Graves' disease, either hyperthyroidism or ophthalmopathy (not recorded which). This chain is built from TRBV7-8 and TRBJ2-5; TRBD1 is possibly the D segment (5 matching bases). The DNA reads TGTGCCAGCAGCTTAGCTAGGGGAGAGACCCAGTACTTC. Its protein product is CASSLARGETQYF.